Reported below is one T cell receptor (beta chain). The antigen is not known. This sample was taken from a study of CD8 T cells in Susac syndrome. Study-wide points: Where Susac syndrome CD4+ T cell repertoires were concerned, no clonal expansion was evident.

Sequencing targeted TCR beta in T cells from blood (CD8+ and CD4+). Both CD4+ and CD8+ T cells were negatively isolated, and TEMRA cells underwent FACS enrichment. Reverse transcription of about 0.5 to 1 ug RNA was carried out with random hexamers. An immunoSEQ multiplex PCR amplified TCR beta CDR3 over 54 Vbeta and 13 Jbeta. TCRdb redid the calling of the immunoSEQ multiplex PCR reads with MiXCR, one entry per CDR3 protein. The sample lists 170,000 or so distinct CDR3 sequences, about 95% seen once, with 0.085% to 0.1% in the top ten. The source is a human donor with Susac syndrome. Input material: CD4+ T cells from PBMCs.

CDR3 DNA sequence: TGTGCCAGCGAGCCGGGACTAGCGTCAGATACGCAGTATTTT. Its protein is CASEPGLASDTQYF. This chain connects TRBV7-2 to TRBJ2-3; 10 nucleotides match TRBD2. There are 14 residues in the CDR3. Germline CDR1 is SGHTA and CDR2 is FQGNSA. With 8 bases clipped from V and 4 bases from J, the junction kept 6 bases outside the gene matches.